Given below is one TCR beta chain in context. It has no known antigen specificity. No quality values exist for individual bases; no much larger clone is one base distant. Spanning cysteine to phenylalanine, the CDR3 consists of 17 amino acids. The retained sequence is limited to the CDR3, 51 bases, with the frame set at the first base. V loses 3 bases, J loses 4 bases, and the germline ends lie 24 bases apart. Based on the germline V gene (reference sequence), the CDR1 and CDR2 sequences are DFQATT and SNEGSKA. The library relied on 5' RACE. Instrument on record: Illumina HiSeq 2000. A universal primer binding site was introduced by template switching, and a unique molecular identifier was present in the final cDNA, enabling accurate counting of TCR cDNA molecules. Specific primers in the conserved constant-segment region were used to synthesize first-strand cDNA for TCR alpha and beta chains. Each cDNA library was double barcoded, with a SMART-Mk sample barcode plus Illumina barcodes, to control for contamination. TruSeq adapter sequences, together with Illumina sample barcodes, were added in two successive PCR steps. Sequencing of the TCR alpha and beta cDNA libraries was done on the Illumina HiSeq platform using custom primers. Per the authors' processing: MiGEC processed the raw reads to extract unique molecular identifiers, while MiXCR was used to determine the CDR3 positions. Recombination models were inferred per individual with the repgenHMM and IGoR tools using an EM algorithm. The analysis of shared clonotypes was done with the tcR package in R, with sharing normalized by the product of cloneset sizes. Out-of-frame nonproductive sequences were analyzed to study raw recombination free of thymic and clonal selection effects. Using fastp at Q25 and MiXCR, TCRdb reprocessed the public reads and kept productive beta chains. Rows are unified per CDR3 protein, each entry keeping the most common DNA and genes. The V and J calls reflect TCRdb's pipeline rather than the authors' work. This sample holds 1.5 million or so distinct CDR3 sequences; 25% to 35% were observed only once. The biggest ten clones account for roughly 0.3% of the sample.

Only healthy Caucasian donors were included. This sample stems from a study of identical twins (dated by TCRdb to about 2016). Regarding the study in general: To test whether fetal clonotypes persist, the study used deep sequencing on TCR alpha and beta repertoires from monozygotic twins, unrelated adults of various ages, and cord blood. Replicate twin experiments were performed at different times using different library preparation protocols to rule out contamination.

The full study reports these points: Compared with coincidental sharing between unrelated individuals, an excess of low generation-probability sequences was observed among out-of-frame TCR alpha sequences shared between twins. Because the same donors could not be followed over many years, conclusions were based on cross-sectional statistical analysis. Abundant cord blood beta clonotypes carried fewer insertions; young adult naive repertoires showed a weaker similar trend, while memory repertoires showed none. In monozygotic twins, out-of-frame TCR alpha sharing was systematically underestimated by recombination models, although the models agreed with sharing between unrelated individuals. Invariant T cells such as MAIT and iNKT could partly confound zero-insertion analyses, though diverse VJ usage argued against this for most clonotypes. In beta out-of-frame sequences, excess twin sharing was weaker, because having fewer shared sequences lowered the signal-to-noise ratio.

The V gene is TRBV20-1 and the J gene is TRBJ2-5, with a weak D call of TRBD1 (6 bases match). The clonotype originates from a newborn girl in good health. The specimen was cord blood. The CDR3 sequence is CSARSGHTWYQVETQYF. In nucleotides, the sequence is TGCAGTGCTAGGTCGGGACATACTTGGTATCAGGTAGAGACCCAGTACTTC.